This T cell receptor (beta chain) is drawn from a study of shared clonotypes between healthy human individuals. At the level of the study: The donor group consisted of two women and a few men, aged 18 to 49.

The germline CDR1 and CDR2 sequences are MGHRA and YSYEKL. The CDR3 runs to 15 residues. V was pared by 2 bases and J by 2 bases, with 6 bases of the junction left unmatched. The method was immunoSEQ multiplex PCR; TCRdb's version includes in-frame clones alone and lacks a portion of them. Altogether roughly 500,000 clones are present, around 73% being singletons, with the ten largest covering about 11%. This clonotype originated in a woman in her 40s in good health. Some clones in this sample may be carry-over from other donors' samples. Input material: PBMCs. The rearrangement joins TRBV4-1 to TRBJ2-7; 7 bases line up with TRBD2. CDR3 region: CASSQLLAATYEQYF. The CDR3 DNA follows: TGCGCCAGCAGCCAACTTCTAGCGGCGACCTACGAGCAGTACTTC.